This T cell receptor beta chain came from a study of T cells in Graves' hyperthyroidism and ophthalmopathy. Overall study results and limits: In the blood, most expanded thyroid clonotypes above 0.001 appeared as well.

RNA transcripts yielded amplified TCR beta CDR3 regions. With the HTBI primer set, the TCR CDR3 went through a first round of RT-PCR. TCRdb reprocessed the multiplex PCR reads via MiXCR and lists one record per CDR3 protein. This table has about 840,000 distinct CDR3 sequences, roughly 37% appearing once. In regard to this clonotype: Its specificity is not known.

This CDR3 spans 12 amino acids. Germline V gives CDR1 KGHSH, CDR2 LQKENI. The germline V and J ends were trimmed by 0 bases and 9 bases, with 9 bases remaining between them. Disease duration under 2 months; hyperthyroidism patients were aged 18 to 65. This clonotype was obtained from a young man with Graves' hyperthyroidism. Sequenced: blood. The V gene is TRBV18, the J gene TRBJ2-7, with D perhaps given as TRBD1 or TRBD2 (5 bases each). CDR3 in amino acids: CASSPPGTVQYF. As DNA, the CDR3 is TGTGCCAGCTCACCACCGGGGACCGTGCAGTACTTC.